The clone carrying this T cell receptor (beta chain) was seen a single time. V was pared by 4 bases and J by 4 bases, with 16 bases between. Germline V gives CDR1 ENHRY, CDR2 SYGVKD. The CDR3 extends over 15 amino acids. These data are taken from a study of CD8 T cells in Susac syndrome. Random-hexamer reverse transcription was applied to about 0.5 to 1 ug RNA. TCRdb used MiXCR to reprocess the immunoSEQ multiplex PCR reads, holding one entry per CDR3 protein. The table has some 250,000 distinct CDR3 sequences, 95% to 97% seen once. The sequence came from a human donor with Susac syndrome. The chain links TRBV10-3 to TRBJ1-2; unclear D gene. Material for sequencing was CD4+ T cells from PBMCs. This CDR3 is CAISGPDRNAYGYTF. In nucleotides, the CDR3 is TGTGCCATCAGTGGACCGGACCGAAATGCCTATGGCTACACCTTC.